These 3 T cell receptor beta chains originate from one sample sequenced in a study of T cells in Graves' hyperthyroidism and ophthalmopathy. RNA transcripts were the template for amplifying TCR beta CDR3 regions. The TCR CDR3 first-round RT-PCR relied on the HTBI primer set. TCRdb re-called the multiplex PCR reads with MiXCR, one entry per CDR3 protein. The sample lists fewer than 750,000 distinct CDR3 sequences, about half occurring once. Source material: peripheral blood or thyroid tissue (not recorded which). Receptors originate from a woman between 18 and 30 years old with Graves' hyperthyroidism.

This clonotype was detected ten times or more. CDR3 bases: TGCAGTGCTGGGACAGGGAATTCACCCCTCCACTTT. This encodes CSAGTGNSPLHF. This rearrangement joins TRBV20-1 to TRBJ1-6, with 9 nucleotides matching TRBD1. This CDR3 spans 12 amino acids. The trim removed 5 bases at V and 7 bases at J, leaving 0 bases unmatched. Germline-derived CDR1 and CDR2 are DFQATT and SNEGSKA (reference sequence).

This clonotype was detected ten times or more. V usage is TRBV13 and J usage is TRBJ1-2; D not resolved. Trimming stripped 2 bases from V and 8 bases from J, with 9 bases between. CDR1 and CDR2 (germline): PRHDT, FYEKMQ (reference sequence). CDR3 length: 12 residues. CDR3 protein: CASSLIMGGYTF. In DNA form, the CDR3 reads TGTGCCAGCAGCTTAATTATGGGCGGCTACACCTTC.

V is TRBV27 and J is TRBJ1-5; perhaps TRBD1 as D (6 bases). The V gene's germline CDR1 is MNHEY and CDR2 SMNVEV (reference sequence). The V gene lost 2 bases and the J gene lost 8 bases, with 13 bases spanning the gap. This CDR3 is 14 amino acids long. The CDR3 nucleotides are TGTGCCAGCAGTTTAGCGGGGGCATTGGAGCCCCAGCATTTT. As protein: CASSLAGALEPQHF.